Each of the 30 T cell receptor beta chains below was sequenced from the same sample in a study of blood T cells in healthy people across ages. PCR was performed a second time for about 7 to 11 cycles using a sample-barcoded 5' primer and a J-beta primer mix. TCRdb used MiXCR to reprocess the 5' RACE reads, holding one entry per CDR3 protein. The data show 1.5 million or so distinct CDR3 sequences, 42% seen once. The sequenced material came from blood. The source is a woman between 18 and 29 years old in good health.

This clonotype was seen only a few times. The chain carries TRBV5-1 and TRBJ2-5; unclear D gene. The CDR3 is 14 amino acids. V was trimmed by 4 bases and J by 1 base, leaving 11 bases between them. Germline loops: CDR1 SGHRS, CDR2 YFSETQ. The CDR3 nucleotides read TGCGCCAGCAGCGCACAAGCTGCCCAAGAGACCCAGTACTTC. Amino acids: CASSAQAAQETQYF. Looking up the rest from reference TRBV5-1 and TRBJ2-5 gives the full variable domain: KAGVTQTPRYLIKTRGQQVTLSCSPISGHRSVSWYQQTPGQGLQFLFEYFSETQRNKGNFPGRFSGRQFSNSRSEMNVSTLELGDSALYLCASSAQAAQETQYFGPGTRLLVL.

This clonotype was seen only a few times. The junction departs from the called germline gene at one end, perhaps through a read error. The V and J genes are TRBV10-3 and TRBJ2-1; D gene uncertain. The CDR3 totals 12 residues. In germline, CDR1 is ENHRY, CDR2 SYGVKD. The CDR3 sequence: CTISVVGNEQFF. In DNA, the CDR3 is TGTACCATCAGTGTGGTTGGCAATGAGCAGTTCTTC.

There are a few counts of this clonotype. V is TRBV6-1 and J is TRBJ1-6, with TRBD1 as a possible D gene (5 bases). Trimming pared 4 bases from V and 10 bases from J, leaving 14 bases between. Germline CDR1 is MNHNS and CDR2 is SASEGT. The CDR3 sequence is 14 residues long. The CDR3, as DNA: TGTGCCAGCAGTGTTATGCAGGGTGAATCACCCCTCCACTTT. Translating it yields CASSVMQGESPLHF.

Only a few counts were recorded for this clonotype. The V gene is TRBV20-1, the J gene TRBJ1-2; possible D gene TRBD1, 5 bases. The CDR3 contains 17 residues. The germline V gene encodes CDR1 DFQATT and CDR2 SNEGSKA (reference sequence). V dropped 3 bases and J dropped 3 bases, with 23 bases sitting between them. CDR3 nucleotide sequence: TGCAGTGCTAGGCAATCGGAGGGGACCCCCCGGGACTATGGCTACACCTTC. Translating gives CSARQSEGTPRDYGYTF.

This clonotype was recorded once. The chain recombines TRBV28 with TRBJ1-5; D remains unclear. This CDR3 contains 14 residues. The germline CDR1 and CDR2 sequences are MDHEN and SYDVKM. The V gene lost 5 bases and the J gene lost 5 bases, with 13 bases spanning the gap. DNA of the CDR3: TGTGCCAGCAGTCCCCCCACCGGGTATCAGCCCCAGCATTTT. This gives the protein CASSPPTGYQPQHF.

The chain employs TRBV6-5 and TRBJ2-6; possible D gene TRBD1, 6 bases. Germline CDR1 and CDR2: MNHEY and SVGAGI. V was clipped by 4 bases and J by 2 bases, with 18 bases between them. This CDR3 is built from 18 residues. The chain's CDR3 is CASSLDRGLKAGANVLTF. The CDR3 bases are TGTGCCAGCAGTTTGGATAGGGGGTTGAAAGCTGGGGCCAACGTCCTGACTTTC.

Turning to this clonotype: Given a much more abundant clone one base away, this may be a read error. The rearrangement joins TRBV5-6 to TRBJ1-1; D perhaps matches TRBD1 (5 bases). Per germline, CDR1 SGHDT and CDR2 YYEEEE. The CDR3 has 10 residues. The ends were cut back, 7 bases at V and 6 bases at J, with 7 bases in the middle. CDR3 protein: CASGDPEAFF. The CDR3 DNA sequence: TGTGCCAGCGGGGACCCTGAAGCTTTCTTT. The full variable domain, rest sourced from reference TRBV5-6 and TRBJ1-1, is DAGVTQSPTHLIKTRGQQVTLRCSPKSGHDTVSWYQQALGQGPQFIFQYYEEEERQRGNFPDRFSGHQFPNYSSELNVNALLLGDSALYLCASGDPEAFFGQGTRLTVV.

The V and J genes are TRBV18 and TRBJ2-3; TRBD2 matches 8 bases. This CDR3 spans 16 amino acids. CDR1 is KGHSH, CDR2 LQKENI, per germline. After removal of 8 bases from V and 2 bases from J, the junction contained 12 bases not matched to a gene. CDR3 coding DNA: TGTGCCAGCCGACCCGGCAGCGGGGGCCCCACAGATACGCAGTATTTT. Its translation: CASRPGSGGPTDTQYF.

Notes on this clonotype: Germline is not matched at one junction end, which may reflect a read error. The rearrangement joins TRBV29-1 to TRBJ1-1; maybe TRBD1 (6 bases). CDR3 length equals 13 residues. The germline CDR1 and CDR2 sequences are SQVTM and ANQGSEA. CDR3 in amino acids: CSVRTDMNAEAFF. The CDR3 DNA reads as TGCAGCGTTAGGACAGATATGAACGCTGAAGCTTTCTTT.

This clonotype was seen a few times. This chain links TRBV7-9 with TRBJ1-2, with 7 bases fitting TRBD1. This CDR3 has 14 residues. V gave up 3 bases and J gave up 4 bases; unmatched junction bases: 5. Looked up from germline, CDR1 is SEHNR and CDR2 is FQNEAQ (reference sequence). The CDR3: CASSFRGEGYGYTF. CDR3 sequence (DNA): TGTGCCAGCAGCTTCAGGGGGGAGGGCTATGGCTACACCTTC.

This clonotype was picked up a small number of times. The rearrangement joins TRBV12-3 or TRBV12-4 to TRBJ2-3, with 15 bases identical to TRBD2. The CDR3 runs to 17 residues. V was clipped by 5 bases and J by 3 bases; unmatched bases: 6. The CDR3 reads CASSPRTSGRGTDTQYF. CDR3 nucleotide sequence: TGTGCCAGCAGTCCAAGGACTAGCGGGAGGGGTACAGATACGCAGTATTTT.

The chain couples TRBV7-9 to TRBJ2-5, with no clear D. This CDR3 region has 17 residues. Germline-derived CDR1 and CDR2 are SEHNR and FQNEAQ (reference sequence). Trimming removed 0 bases from V and 2 bases from J, with 16 bases in between. CDR3 sequence reads: CASSLAPVRAAQETQYF. CDR3 DNA: TGTGCCAGCAGCTTAGCCCCAGTTCGGGCGGCACAAGAGACCCAGTACTTC.

The CDR3 nucleotides read TGTGCCAGCAGCTCAATACCAGCAACCTACGAGCAGTACTTC. Encoded protein: CASSSIPATYEQYF. The V gene is TRBV7-2, the J gene TRBJ2-7; D call uncertain. V was clipped by 4 bases and J by 2 bases, with 12 bases between them. The CDR3 covers 14 residues. In germline, CDR1 is SGHTA, CDR2 FQGNSA.

The gene calls are TRBV29-1 and TRBJ2-7; tentative D call: TRBD2 (6 bases). The germline V gene encodes CDR1 SQVTM and CDR2 ANQGSEA. Trimming took 2 bases from V and 3 from J, leaving 23 bases between them. The CDR3 sequence is 17 residues long. CDR3: CSVEPRSPRDFCYEQYF. The DNA for the CDR3 is TGCAGCGTTGAACCCAGGTCACCTAGGGACTTCTGCTACGAGCAGTACTTC.

The rearrangement links TRBV20-1 to TRBJ2-1; 11 nucleotides agree with TRBD2. The V gene's germline CDR1 is DFQATT and CDR2 SNEGSKA (reference sequence). The CDR3 has 18 amino acids. The junction had 21 bases not matched to a gene; V was cut back by 1 base and J by 13 bases. CDR3 sequence reads: CSARGARASGGSEETQFF. The CDR3 region has the DNA TGCAGTGCTAGAGGCGCCCGTGCTAGCGGGGGGTCGGAAGAGACCCAGTTCTTC.

The chain couples TRBV6-2 or TRBV6-3 to TRBJ2-3, with 14 bases that match TRBD2. V was pared by 6 bases and J by 5 bases, with 7 bases of the junction left unmatched. The V gene's germline CDR1 is MNHEY and CDR2 SVGEGT. The CDR3 extends over 16 amino acids. The CDR3 protein is CASSGTSGSMEDTQYF. In DNA, the CDR3 is TGTGCCAGCAGCGGGACTAGCGGGAGTATGGAAGATACGCAGTATTTT.

Turning to this clonotype: At one of its ends the junction is not consistent with the germline gene, which may arise from a read error. The CDR3: CASSPEGQAGELFF. The CDR3 bases are TGTGCTAGCAGCCCGGAAGGACAGGCCGGGGAGCTGTTTTTT. The chain combines TRBV7-7 with TRBJ2-2, with 7 bases lining up with TRBD1. Germline CDR1 SSHAT, CDR2 FNYEAQ (reference sequence). The CDR3 has 14 residues.

On this clonotype: Germline is not matched at one junction end, which may reflect a read error. In nucleotides, the CDR3 is TGCGCCAGCAGTTTGGTATTCACAGACACCGGGGAGCTGTTTTTT. Translating it yields CASSLVFTDTGELFF. The chain carries TRBV5-1 and TRBJ2-2; D is undetermined. The CDR3 is 15 residues long. The germline V gene encodes CDR1 SGHRS and CDR2 YFSETQ. Full variable domain (remainder filled in from reference TRBV5-1 and TRBJ2-2): KAGVTQTPRYLIKTRGQQVTLSCSPISGHRSVSWYQQTPGQGLQFLFEYFSETQRNKGNFPGRFSGRQFSNSRSEMNVSTLELGDSALYLCASSLVFTDTGELFFGEGSRLTVL.

The sample holds a few counts of this clonotype. The chain has TRBV6-2 or TRBV6-3 and TRBJ2-5; D gene ambiguous. V was pared by 7 bases and J by 11 bases, with 26 bases between. The CDR3 contains 15 residues. Germline CDR1 is MNHEY and CDR2 is SVGEGT. CDR3 amino acids: CASNTLKARSDEQYF. The CDR3 coding sequence is TGTGCCAGCAATACCTTAAAGGCAAGATCGGATGAGCAGTACTTC.

The chain uses TRBV20-1 and TRBJ2-2; 7 nucleotides match TRBD2. The CDR3 loop spans 13 amino acids. The V and J ends lost 3 bases and 8 bases, in that order; junction bases with no gene match: 6. The germline V gene has CDR1 DFQATT and CDR2 SNEGSKA (reference sequence). This CDR3 is CSASAGERGELFF. The CDR3, as DNA: TGCAGTGCTAGTGCGGGGGAGAGGGGGGAGCTGTTTTTT.

This clonotype was observed many times. The rearrangement links TRBV6-2 or TRBV6-3 to TRBJ2-3; the D is unclear. Trimming shortened V by 2 bases and J by 6 bases, and 6 bases separated the two germline ends. The CDR3 contains 12 residues. CDR1 is MNHEY, CDR2 SVGEGT, per germline. CDR3 nucleotides: TGTGCCAGCAGTTACCGCGCGGATACGCAGTATTTT. Residues: CASSYRADTQYF.

The J gene is TRBJ1-2, the V gene TRBV4-3; 8 nucleotides align to TRBD1. The germline V gene encodes CDR1 LGHNA and CDR2 YSLEER. This CDR3 comprises 14 residues. Germline trimming cut 4 bases from V and 6 bases from J; bases unmatched to any gene: 7. The CDR3, as DNA: TGCGCCAGCAGCCCGGACAGGGCCTTCGATGGCTACACCTTC. Translating it yields CASSPDRAFDGYTF.

This clonotype has only a few counts. V usage is TRBV20-1 and J usage is TRBJ1-1, with D possibly TRBD1 on 5 matching bases. The CDR3 runs 14 residues. The V end was cut by 5 bases, the J end by 0 bases, with 13 bases between. Germline-derived CDR1 and CDR2 are DFQATT and SNEGSKA (reference sequence). The CDR3 DNA follows: TGCAGTGCTTCCCGGGCGGGGGTGAACACTGAAGCTTTCTTT. The encoded protein is CSASRAGVNTEAFF.

J is TRBJ2-3 and V is TRBV10-3; D may be TRBD2 (6 bases). Trimming pared 3 bases from V and 3 bases from J, leaving 13 bases between. CDR1 is ENHRY, CDR2 SYGVKD, per germline. This CDR3 is built from 15 residues. The CDR3 sequence is CAISDPGVGTDTQYF. As DNA, the CDR3 is TGTGCCATCAGTGACCCGGGAGTAGGAACAGATACGCAGTATTTT.

A word on this clonotype: At one end the junction does not follow the germline gene, possibly because of a read error. The chain uses TRBV10-3 and TRBJ2-3, with 8 bases identical to TRBD1. The CDR3 covers 15 residues. Germline V gives CDR1 ENHRY, CDR2 SYGVKD. The CDR3 reads CVISRQGLGTDTQYF. CDR3 DNA sequence: TGTGTCATCAGTAGACAGGGGCTGGGCACAGATACGCAGTATTTT.

This clonotype was observed many times. This CDR3 reads CASSLQSGAEAFF. The CDR3 region has the DNA TGTGCCAGCAGCTTACAATCTGGCGCTGAAGCTTTCTTT. This chain connects TRBV7-2 to TRBJ1-1; unclear D gene. V dropped 2 bases and J dropped 6 bases, with 10 bases sitting between them. CDR3 length: 13 residues. Germline V gives CDR1 SGHTA, CDR2 FQGNSA.

This clonotype was picked up a small number of times. The chain joins TRBV4-3 to TRBJ2-3; 11 bases map to TRBD2. The CDR3 consists of 18 residues. Trimming took 2 bases from V and 6 from J; bases not matched to a gene: 13. CDR1 is LGHNA and CDR2 is YSLEER in the germline V gene. CDR3: CASSQLSGGARGTDTQYF. The CDR3 DNA reads as TGCGCCAGCAGCCAACTTAGCGGGGGGGCGCGGGGTACGGATACGCAGTATTTT.

The chain is built from TRBV20-1 and TRBJ2-1, with a possible D match to TRBD1 (6 bases). Trimming took off 3 bases at V and 6 bases at J, with 15 bases between the two ends. The CDR3 contains 14 residues. Germline assignment: CDR1 DFQATT and CDR2 SNEGSKA (reference sequence). CDR3 coding DNA: TGCAGTGCTAGCGGGACAATAGTCACCAATGAGCAGTTCTTC. Translating gives CSASGTIVTNEQFF.

The V and J genes are TRBV12-3 or TRBV12-4 and TRBJ2-4; 7 nucleotides match TRBD2. The CDR3 sequence is 14 residues long. V lost 4 bases and J lost 6; bases outside the gene matches: 6. For the CDR3, the DNA is TGTGCCAGCAGTTCTTGGGGGGGTCGAAACATTCAGTACTTC. Its protein product is CASSSWGGRNIQYF.

This clonotype was seen a few times. The chain employs TRBV20-1 and TRBJ1-5; tentatively, D is TRBD1 (6 bases). Germline assignment: CDR1 DFQATT and CDR2 SNEGSKA (reference sequence). The CDR3 runs 19 residues. Trimming pared 7 bases from V and 0 bases from J, leaving 28 bases between. The CDR3 DNA is TGCAGTGTCCCAACAGGGATGGGTTCCAACATATATAGCAATCAGCCCCAGCATTTT. Residues: CSVPTGMGSNIYSNQPQHF.